The clone carrying this T cell receptor (beta chain) was seen many times. Its target is unknown. No progression to ophthalmopathy during 18 months of follow-up defined stable disease. TCR beta CDR3 region amplification was performed from RNA transcripts. A first-round RT-PCR of the TCR CDR3 used the HTBI primer set. TCRdb analysed the multiplex PCR reads with MiXCR anew, one entry per CDR3 protein. The table has around 580,000 distinct CDR3 sequences, approximately 15% seen once; the top ten hold about 20%. This specimen comes from a study of T cells in Graves' hyperthyroidism and ophthalmopathy. The CDR3 consists of 13 residues. Trimming took 5 bases from V and 6 from J; bases not matched to a gene: 8. Germline V CDR1 and CDR2: SQVTM, ANQGSEA. Study outcomes and limitations: Expanded thyroid clonotypes (above 0.001) were mostly also found in blood.

The sample comprised blood. The clonotype comes from a woman between 18 and 29 years old with Graves' hyperthyroidism. V and J are TRBV29-1 and TRBJ2-3, with TRBD1 matching 7 bases. The CDR3 sequence is CSVSGTVLDTQYF. DNA for the CDR3: TGCAGCGTTTCCGGGACAGTTTTGGATACGCAGTATTTT.